The clone carrying this TCR beta chain occurred a few times. Its antigen remains unknown. This sample is drawn from a study of T cells after yellow fever vaccination. The wider study: Researchers used SMART-Seq v4 Ultra Low Input to prepare fractions that had low cell numbers.

This CDR3 comprises 15 residues. Germline V CDR1 and CDR2: MGHRA, YSYEKL. Trimming took 4 bases from V and 6 from J, leaving 18 bases between them. Whole-study results and caveats: Among primary-vaccination clones, most reappeared after the booster, at almost 98% for CD4 and approximately 88% for CD8.

UMIs and a universal primer site were added when TCR cDNA was made by 5'RACE template switching. TCRdb used MiXCR to reprocess the 5' RACE reads, holding one entry per CDR3 protein. The repertoire holds approximately 74,000 distinct CDR3 sequences, approximately 7% seen once, with about 32% in the top ten. This chain connects TRBV4-1 to TRBJ1-2; D is perhaps TRBD1 (6 bases). The receptor's source is a man between 18 and 29 years old who received the YFV17D yellow fever vaccine. Specimen: CD8+ T cells sorted from PBMCs, collected more than 4 days after the first yellow fever vaccination. The CDR3 sequence: CASSPGGGIEDGYTF. The DNA of the CDR3 is TGCGCCAGCAGCCCAGGAGGGGGGATCGAGGATGGCTACACCTTC.